The sequence of this T cell receptor beta chain was determined in a study of blood T cell repertoires in COVID-19. Across the whole study: Sources were T cells, B-cell-depleted T cells, or PBMCs; the material itself was cDNA or gDNA.

From germline, CDR1 is MNHEY and CDR2 SMNVEV (reference sequence). J was trimmed by 5 bases and V by 3 bases; bases with no gene match: 6. The length of the CDR3 is 15 residues. As handled by the study authors: By means of reference gene primer amplification, nucleated cell counts were estimated. TCRdb keeps only in-frame clones here, not all; method: immunoSEQ multiplex PCR. Clone size and the V and J calls come from that table; the DNA yielded D and trimming. The sample includes under 250,000 clones, 70% to 90% seen only once; the top ten take under 14%. Recruits, aged roughly 18 to 100 years, lived in 20 to 30 US areas.

The origin of this receptor is a man aged 25 to 40 who had recovered from COVID-19. The chain links TRBV27 to TRBJ1-4; 7 bases are a match to TRBD1. Material: PBMCs or T cells enriched from blood (not recorded which). CDR3: CASSLTGWGNEKLFF. In DNA form, the CDR3 reads TGTGCCAGCAGTTTGACAGGGTGGGGGAATGAAAAACTGTTTTTT.